This T cell receptor (beta chain) was sequenced during a study of shared clonotypes between healthy human individuals. Overall study results and limits: Across subsets, estimated richness was generally greater for naive than for memory populations.

J was trimmed by 11 bases and V by 11 bases; bases with no gene match: 4. CDR3 length: 11 residues. Germline V gene lookup returns CDR1 LNHDA and CDR2 SQIVND (reference sequence). The repertoire was sequenced with immunoSEQ multiplex PCR; TCRdb's copy has only in-frame clones and lacks some. The table has over 400,000 clones, 95% to 96% seen once; the top ten hold about 0.059%. As for this clone: Its antigen is unknown.

This receptor was taken from a woman in her thirties in good health. The chain carries TRBV19 and TRBJ1-6, with 9 bases aligning to TRBD1. What was sequenced was naive CD4+ T cells sorted from blood. Subset here: CD45RA+ positively selected. The CDR3 protein is CAGDRVTPLHF. Here the CDR3 DNA reads TGTGCCGGGGACAGGGTAACACCCCTCCACTTT. Complete variable domain (other parts from reference TRBV19 and TRBJ1-6): DGGITQSPKYLFRKEGQNVTLSCEQNLNHDAMYWYRQDPGQGLRLIYYSQIVNDFQKGDIAEGYSVSREKKESFPLTVTSAQKNPTAFYLCAGDRVTPLHFGNGTRLTVT.